The rows below give T cell receptor beta chains drawn from one sample of a study of radiation and T cells in renal cell carcinoma. Assay used: immunoSEQ multiplex PCR; TCRdb lists only in-frame clones, some missing. The table lists 150,000 to 160,000 clones, roughly 87% of them singletons. This material consisted of blood, taken from a patient whose treatment included radiotherapy and nephrectomy. The receptors derive from a woman between 50 and 59 years old with renal cell carcinoma. The conserved cysteine and the conserved F or W are not part of the CDR3 here.

CDR3aa,j_gene,v_gene
ASSHRGQGGYGYT,TRBJ1-2,TRBV13
ASSLSGWWANNEQF,TRBJ2-1,TRBV14
ASSVTRVAGSPLH,TRBJ1-6,TRBV7-8
ASSLTQGAGTEAF,TRBJ1-1,TRBV5-1
ASTSSTGIEAF,TRBJ1-1,TRBV6-5
ASSLQNRENYGYT,TRBJ1-2,TRBV19
ASSQGATDTQY,TRBJ2-3,TRBV25-1
ASSLDHSNEQF,TRBJ2-1,TRBV11-3
ASSTDGGTPDTQY,TRBJ2-3,TRBV9
ASSLITGDEQF,TRBJ2-1,TRBV5-1
ASSPSEANYGYT,TRBJ1-2,TRBV7-9
ASSSGLAVDTQY,TRBJ2-3,TRBV5-1
ASSRGGKQETQY,TRBJ2-5,TRBV13
ASSYTERAEAF,TRBJ1-1,TRBV19
ASSPRTSGSTDTQY,TRBJ2-3,TRBV7-2
ASSTGLAVQETQY,TRBJ2-5,TRBV5-6
ASSLYGVMNTEAF,TRBJ1-1,TRBV16
ATSSWKRGGLEETQY,TRBJ2-5,TRBV15
ASSPDMGTEAF,TRBJ1-1,TRBV18
ASSLAGAYTDTQY,TRBJ2-3,TRBV7-9
ASSPLGNTEAF,TRBJ1-1,TRBV18
ASSSGVEDSPLH,TRBJ1-6,TRBV5-1
AISQGQGPISGYT,TRBJ1-2,TRBV10-3
ATAGLADQETQY,TRBJ2-5,TRBV2
ASREPIGNEQF,TRBJ2-1,TRBV4-1
ASSGQLNTEAF,TRBJ1-1,TRBV19
ASSLSGTRHNSPLH,TRBJ1-6,TRBV7-2
ASSGRQGMNGYT,TRBJ1-2,TRBV6-6
ASSVDAGINTEAF,TRBJ1-1,TRBV9
ASSLARGRTEAF,TRBJ1-1,TRBV5-8
ASSQHRQGNHEQY,TRBJ2-7,TRBV6-5
ASSSTTGTNYGYT,TRBJ1-2,TRBV7-3
ASSPRGETEAF,TRBJ1-1,TRBV18
ASSSPGDGNQPQH,TRBJ1-5,TRBV19
ASSVTGEDTDTQY,TRBJ2-3,TRBV9
ASSKQGSGNTIY,TRBJ1-3,TRBV5-1
ASSPGTGISTGELF,TRBJ2-2,TRBV9
ASSQVAGGHYGYT,TRBJ1-2,TRBV4-3
ARSSPYPPRVNTGELF,TRBJ2-2,TRBV5-3
ASSLTISTEAF,TRBJ1-1,TRBV7-3
ASSSSTVSYEQY,TRBJ2-7,TRBV7-2
ASSLGGGLGNTIY,TRBJ1-3,TRBV5-1
ASSIARSNQPQH,TRBJ1-5,TRBV19
ASRIRTGSNQPQH,TRBJ1-5,TRBV6-5
ASSDLNRGAQY,TRBJ2-3,TRBV6-4
ASSLGTGLYGNTIY,TRBJ1-3,TRBV5-4
ASSLVNRGFGYT,TRBJ1-2,TRBV5-6
ASSRGDSTDTQY,TRBJ2-3,TRBV6-6
ASSIRAGLGTGELF,TRBJ2-2,TRBV19
AIRGNHGYT,TRBJ1-2,TRBV7-8
ASSPPTGNPYEQY,TRBJ2-7,TRBV6-5
ATSRRRTSGGARYNEQF,TRBJ2-1,TRBV15
ASSQSGGAYEQY,TRBJ2-7,TRBV5-6
ASSARQDYQPQH,TRBJ1-5,TRBV2
ASSAGGTGELF,TRBJ2-2,TRBV9